This paragraph reports one T cell receptor beta chain. Its antigen specificity is not known. HCMV serostatus was determined by detecting HCMV-specific IgG in serum with a commercial ELISA kit. Peripheral blood mononuclear cells were isolated from blood by Ficoll density gradient centrifugation. This entry is derived from a study of T cells expressing NK-cell markers (dated by TCRdb to between 2020 and 2021). Background on the whole study: In sorted CD3+CD56+NKG2C+, CD3+CD56+NKG2C- and CD3+CD56-NKG2C+ T-cell subsets from eight or nine donors, TCR beta-chain repertoires were profiled. Of the eight sequenced donors, seven were found to be HCMV-seropositive and one was found to be HCMV-seronegative. The study sequenced eight donors, all healthy volunteers chosen at random: three men and five women. Libraries were sequenced as 2 x 150 bp reads on Illumina HiSeq 2000/2500, MiSeq or NextSeq.

Instrument used: Illumina HiSeq 2000. The TCR beta cDNA libraries were made using 5'RACE template switching, a step that added both a universal primer site and unique molecular identifiers. cDNA synthesis was primed from the TCR beta constant segment, followed by two successive PCR amplification steps. The original pipeline was this. Reads were demultiplexed and grouped by UMI with MIGEC, and clonotypes were assembled and quantified with MiTCR. Only TCR cDNA sequences supported by at least two reads were kept to exclude erroneous sequences. The tcR package was used for downstream repertoire analysis, and clonotypes were matched between fractions using CDR3 nucleotide sequence together with V segment. VDJmatch was used to annotate antigen specificity against VDJdb, with one amino acid substitution in CDR3 permitted. TCRdb reprocessed the reads and provides one entry for every CDR3 protein sequence; no DNA is given. The V and J calls come from TCRdb's annotation, not from the publication. The table for this sample shows about 390,000 distinct CDR3 sequences. Roughly 10% of the sample is taken by the ten largest.

The CDR3 measures 14 amino acids from cysteine to phenylalanine. The coding DNA is unavailable. Per the germline V gene, SGHRS is the CDR1 and YFSETQ is the CDR2. Beyond this particular receptor, the publication reports: It remained unclear whether the expanded NKG2C-expressing T cell clones were specific for HCMV antigens. In several donors, the dominant CD3+CD56+NKG2C+ clonotypes were among the top 10 CD8+ clonotypes and accounted for roughly 1.0-8% of CD8+ T cells. Those dominant clonotypes were again the most abundant among CD3+CD56-NKG2C+ cells in a handful of donors, at about 28.3-65%.

The chain employs TRBV5-1 and TRBJ2-1. The specimen was blood T cells: a sorted CD56 or NKG2C T cell subset, CD4+ or CD8+ T cells, or bulk PBMC T cells (not recorded which). The clonotype originates from a woman in her 50s in good health. Donor details come from another sample of the same person, matched by shared clones. The CDR3 protein: CASSPAGSYNEQFF.